The entry below describes one T cell receptor (beta chain). What it binds is not known. Vbeta (60) and Jbeta (13) primers were used in the PCR. Method: immunoSEQ multiplex PCR; TCRdb's copy keeps in-frame clones and lacks some. The sample gives about 190,000 clones, approximately 75% of which show up once; more than 4.5% is in the top ten. The V and J ends lost 1 base and 6 bases respectively, with 7 bases between them. The CDR3 totals 13 residues. The germline V gene has CDR1 LNHNV and CDR2 YYDKDF (reference sequence). The entry originates in a study of cytomegalovirus exposure and HLA in healthy donors. Study-wide results and limits: The records held CMV serostatus as the only immune exposure information. Most TCR beta V segments were productive about 90% or about 30% of the time in an earlier analysis. The study listed approximately 160 cytomegalovirus-associated TCR beta chains. Later genetic work tied a missense DCLRE1C variant to beta-chain V and J trimming.

The chain combines TRBV15 with TRBJ2-1; a possible D gene is TRBD1 (5 bases). The source of this sequence is a man in his thirties or forties in good health and CMV-seropositive. Sequencing was carried out using PBMCs. CDR3 coding DNA: TGTGCCACCAGCAGAGTGACAGTCAATGAGCAGTTCTTC. Residues: CATSRVTVNEQFF.